The next 22 T cell receptor beta chains were all read from a single sample in a study of cytomegalovirus exposure and HLA in healthy donors. This PCR relied on a set of 60 Vbeta primers and 13 Jbeta primers. Clones were sequenced by immunoSEQ multiplex PCR, and TCRdb holds only the in-frame ones, with some missing. The sample holds 150,000 to 200,000 clones; around 77% are singletons and the top ten take more than 2%. Input material: PBMCs. Receptors were obtained from a man between 60 and 75 years old in good health and CMV-seronegative.

The chain's CDR3 is CASSVAFGGNYNEQFF. CDR3 in DNA: TGTGCCAGCAGCGTAGCTTTCGGCGGAAACTACAATGAGCAGTTCTTC. The chain combines TRBV9 with TRBJ2-1; D is unresolved. V was cut by 0 bases and J by 3 bases, with 13 bases left in between. The CDR3 is 16 residues long. The germline CDR1 and CDR2 sequences are SGDLS and YYNGEE.

This clone was detected once. The chain couples TRBV5-6 to TRBJ2-6; tentatively, D is TRBD1 (6 bases). V gave up 0 bases and J gave up 4 bases, with 14 bases separating them. Looked up from germline, CDR1 is SGHDT and CDR2 is YYEEEE. The CDR3 covers 17 residues. CDR3 DNA: TGTGCCAGCAGCTTGGTCCTTCTGGGGGCGGGGGCCAACGTCCTGACTTTC. Its translation: CASSLVLLGAGANVLTF.

The CDR3 nucleotides read TGTGCCAGCAGTGAATCCCGGACTAGCGGGAGCAGTGAGCAGTTCTTC. It translates to CASSESRTSGSSEQFF. The gene calls are TRBV25-1 and TRBJ2-1; TRBD2 agrees at 13 bases. Per the germline V gene, CDR1 is MGHDK and CDR2 is SYGVNS. V gave up 1 base and J gave up 9 bases; unmatched junction bases: 6. The CDR3 is 16 amino acids. Supplemented by reference TRBV25-1 and TRBJ2-1, the full variable domain reads EADIYQTPRYLVIGTGKKITLECSQTMGHDKMYWYQQDPGMELHLIHYSYGVNSTEKGDLSSESTVSRIRTEHFPLTLESARPSHTSQYLCASSESRTSGSSEQFFGPGTRLTVL.

The V and J genes are TRBV18 and TRBJ2-7, with 7 bases lining up with TRBD1. The J segment lost 0 bases and the V segment lost 2 bases, leaving 4 bases of the junction unmatched. This CDR3 is built from 15 residues. Germline V gives CDR1 KGHSH, CDR2 LQKENI. DNA of the CDR3: TGTGCCAGCTCACCAACAGGGGCCTTCTCCTACGAGCAGTACTTC. Translating gives CASSPTGAFSYEQYF.

V gene TRBV5-1 combines with J gene TRBJ2-3; 9 nucleotides match TRBD1. Per germline, CDR1 SGHRS and CDR2 YFSETQ. V trimming: 6 bases; J trimming: 0 bases; junction bases outside the gene matches: 11. The CDR3 runs to 17 residues. The CDR3 here is CASTPPGTGLSTDTQYF. CDR3 in DNA: TGCGCCAGCACTCCCCCCGGGACAGGGCTTAGCACAGATACGCAGTATTTT.

The chain employs TRBV2 and TRBJ1-5; D perhaps matches TRBD1 (5 bases). This CDR3 comprises 15 residues. The ends were cut back, 3 bases at V and 5 bases at J, with 14 bases in the middle. CDR1 and CDR2 (germline): SNHLY, FYNNEI. This chain's CDR3 is CASSEMGGRDQPQHF. CDR3 bases: TGTGCCAGCAGTGAGATGGGGGGTAGGGATCAGCCCCAGCATTTT.

The chain carries TRBV5-4 and TRBJ1-1; no definite D call. Germline CDR1 and CDR2: SGHNT and YYREEE (reference sequence). CDR3 size: 12 residues. Trimming took off 4 bases at V and 7 bases at J, with 11 bases between the two ends. CDR3 amino acids: CASSPDRGEAFF. DNA for the CDR3: TGTGCCAGCAGCCCCGACCGGGGTGAAGCTTTCTTT.

This clone was detected only a few times. The V call is TRBV29-1, the J call TRBJ2-7, with 11 bases matching TRBD1. Trimming at V came to 6 bases and at J to 0 bases, leaving 7 bases not matched to a gene. CDR1 and CDR2 (germline): SQVTM, ANQGSEA. There are 15 residues in the CDR3. The CDR3 nucleotides read TGCAGCGTCCACCCCGGGACAGGGGGCTCCTACGAGCAGTACTTC. Protein: CSVHPGTGGSYEQYF.

The chain links TRBV2 to TRBJ2-3, with D perhaps TRBD2 (5 bases). CDR1 SNHLY and CDR2 FYNNEI come from the germline V gene. The CDR3 extends over 15 amino acids. Trimming took off 10 bases at V and 3 bases at J, with 20 bases between the two ends. CDR3 in DNA: TGTGCCACACGAGAGAGAGGAGGCGCAACAGATACGCAGTATTTT. This translates into CATRERGGATDTQYF. Looking up the rest from reference TRBV2 and TRBJ2-3 gives the full variable domain: EPEVTQTPSHQVTQMGQEVILRCVPISNHLYFYWYRQILGQKVEFLVSFYNNEISEKSEIFDDQFSVERPDGSNFTLKIRSTKLEDSAMYFCATRERGGATDTQYFGPGTRLTVL.

The chain links TRBV5-4 to TRBJ1-1; 10 bases are shared with TRBD1. The CDR3 is 14 amino acids. The germline gives CDR1 SGHNT, CDR2 YYREEE (reference sequence). V shed 5 bases and J 4 bases; nucleotides not matched to a gene: 5. CDR3 amino acids: CASRRQGAGTEAFF. The DNA of the CDR3 is TGTGCCAGCAGAAGACAGGGGGCGGGCACTGAAGCTTTCTTT.

Worth noting for this clone: Compared with germline, one end of the junction differs, possibly owing to a read error. The chain joins TRBV19 to TRBJ1-5; D unresolved. Looked up from germline, CDR1 is LNHDA and CDR2 is SQIVND (reference sequence). This CDR3 region has 18 residues. CDR3 amino acids: CASSWPGSPDFSNQPQNF. CDR3 nucleotide sequence: TGTGCCAGTAGCTGGCCGGGGTCCCCAGACTTTAGCAATCAGCCCCAGAATTTT.

The chain combines TRBV15 with TRBJ2-7; 10 nucleotides align to TRBD1. The length of the CDR3 is 16 residues. Trimming at V came to 4 bases and at J to 1 base, leaving 7 bases not matched to a gene. Germline lookup yields CDR1 LNHNV and CDR2 YYDKDF (reference sequence). CDR3 coding DNA: TGTGCCACCAGCACCCTAGGGACAGGGGAATCCTACGAGCAGTACTTC. Its protein product is CATSTLGTGESYEQYF.

The V call is TRBV19, the J call TRBJ1-5; D is unclear. Germline V lookup: CDR1 LNHDA, CDR2 SQIVND (reference sequence). The CDR3 spans 13 residues. Trimming stripped 1 base from V and 3 bases from J, with 4 bases between. CDR3 protein: CASSIGDNQPQHF. The CDR3 coding sequence is TGTGCCAGTAGTATAGGAGACAATCAGCCCCAGCATTTT.

CDR3 coding DNA: TGCGCCAGCAGCTTGCGGGGACTGCCCATAGAGCCCCAGCATTTT. Protein product: CASSLRGLPIEPQHF. The chain couples TRBV5-1 to TRBJ1-5, with a tentative D call TRBD1 (5 bases). Germline CDR1 is SGHRS and CDR2 is YFSETQ. Between the trimmed V and J ends, which lost 1 base and 8 bases, there was a span of 16 bases. This CDR3 has 15 residues.

The V and J genes are TRBV6-6 and TRBJ2-7; D may be TRBD2 (5 bases). Trimming shortened V by 4 bases and J by 6 bases, and 10 bases separated the two germline ends. The CDR3 totals 12 residues. CDR1 and CDR2 from the germline V gene are MNHNY and SVGAGI (reference sequence). For the CDR3, the DNA is TGTGCCAGCAGTTCGCGAGGGCTCGAGCAGTACTTC. This translates into CASSSRGLEQYF.

This clone was detected only once. This chain uses TRBV11-2 with TRBJ2-5; 10 bases agree with TRBD2. From germline, CDR1 is SGHAT and CDR2 FQNNGV. V shed 3 bases, J shed 3 bases, and the junction held 7 bases outside the gene matches. This CDR3 is built from 16 residues. The CDR3 loop reads CASSLGASGRKETQYF. Here the CDR3 DNA reads TGTGCCAGCAGCTTGGGGGCTAGCGGGAGAAAAGAGACCCAGTACTTC. Based on the CDR3 plus reference TRBV11-2 and TRBJ2-5, the full variable domain is EAGVAQSPRYKIIEKRQSVAFWCNPISGHATLYWYQQILGQGPKLLIQFQNNGVVDDSQLPKDRFSAERLKGVDSTLKIQPAKLEDSAVYLCASSLGASGRKETQYFGPGTRLLVL.

This clone was found once. The J gene is TRBJ1-5, the V gene TRBV6-6; TRBD1 matches at 7 bases. The CDR3 runs to 14 residues. Germline V gene sequence: CDR1 MNHNY, CDR2 SVGAGI (reference sequence). V lost 5 bases, J lost 4 bases, and 5 bases stayed unmatched. The CDR3 coding sequence is TGTGCCAGCAGTCCCGGGACAGATAATCAGCCCCAGCATTTT. Protein product: CASSPGTDNQPQHF.

The chain has TRBV5-1 and TRBJ1-5; 11 bases align to TRBD1. The J segment lost 3 bases and the V segment lost 2 bases, leaving 4 bases of the junction unmatched. Germline V gene lookup returns CDR1 SGHRS and CDR2 YFSETQ. The CDR3 covers 16 residues. The CDR3 region is CASSFGTGGNNQPQHF. The CDR3 coding sequence is TGCGCCAGCAGCTTTGGGACAGGGGGGAACAATCAGCCCCAGCATTTT.

The chain recombines TRBV15 with TRBJ2-2; no reliable D call. V shed 0 bases and J shed 5 bases, with 4 bases lying between them. CDR1 is LNHNV and CDR2 is YYDKDF in the germline V gene (reference sequence). CDR3 length: 13 amino acids. The CDR3 loop reads CATSRDLTGELFF. The CDR3 coding sequence is TGTGCCACCAGCAGAGATTTAACCGGGGAGCTGTTTTTT.

The chain uses TRBV30 and TRBJ1-5; D is perhaps TRBD1 (5 bases). The CDR3 totals 13 residues. The V gene's germline CDR1 is GTSNPN and CDR2 SVGIG (reference sequence). V was cut by 0 bases and J by 7 bases, with 10 bases left in between. CDR3 bases: TGTGCCTGGAGTGTAAGGGGTAGGCAGCCCCAGCATTTT. It is translated as CAWSVRGRQPQHF.

This chain joins TRBV5-4 and TRBJ2-7; 9 positions agree with TRBD1. CDR1 is SGHNT, CDR2 YYREEE, per germline (reference sequence). This CDR3 spans 14 amino acids. V gave up 5 bases and J gave up 4 bases; unmatched junction bases: 7. CDR3 coding DNA: TGTGCCAGCAGTTTACCGGGACAGGGTTACGAGCAGTACTTC. Translation gives CASSLPGQGYEQYF.

V and J are TRBV5-6 and TRBJ2-7; 7 bases align to TRBD1. The CDR3 extends over 13 amino acids. The ends lost 1 base at V and 6 bases at J; junction bases unmatched: 4. Looked up from germline, CDR1 is SGHDT and CDR2 is YYEEEE. CDR3 residues: CASSLHRGPEQYF. The CDR3 nucleotides are TGTGCCAGCAGCTTGCACAGGGGTCCCGAGCAGTACTTC.